Listed here are 32 T cell receptor beta chains from one sample, sequenced in a study of blood T cells in healthy people across ages. A second PCR of 7 to 11 cycles used a sample-barcoded 5' primer and a J-beta primer mix. One entry per CDR3 protein results from TCRdb running MiXCR on the 5' RACE reads. This table has fewer than 800,000 distinct CDR3 sequences, 25% appearing once. This sample was shared with a second study, whose subject was T cells of mothers and their children.

Sequencing input: blood. Every receptor here comes from a boy aged 5-17 years in good health.

This chain connects TRBV9 to TRBJ2-5, with D perhaps TRBD2 (5 bases). CDR1 SGDLS and CDR2 YYNGEE come from the germline V gene. V lost 0 bases and J 4 bases, leaving 10 bases between the germline ends. The CDR3 length is 14 residues. As DNA, the CDR3 is TGTGCCAGCAGCGTAGGAGGGCTAGGAGAGACCCAGTACTTC. This codes for CASSVGGLGETQYF.

The gene calls are TRBV6-2 or TRBV6-3 and TRBJ1-2; 9 bases are shared with TRBD1. The length of the CDR3 is 16 residues. Trimming cost V 7 bases and J 4 bases; bases outside gene matches: 13. From germline, CDR1 is MNHEY and CDR2 SVGEGT. The CDR3 loop is CASNPVTGGFLYGYTF. As DNA, the CDR3 is TGTGCCAGCAATCCCGTAACAGGGGGCTTCCTCTATGGCTACACCTTC.

This clonotype has just a few counts. In DNA, the CDR3 is TGCAGTGCTATGATCGGGGCTTCAGATACGCAGTATTTT. This gives the protein CSAMIGASDTQYF. The chain recombines TRBV20-1 with TRBJ2-3; D is possibly TRBD1 or TRBD2 (5 bases each). Trimming took off 4 bases at V and 4 bases at J, with 12 bases between the two ends. This CDR3 comprises 13 residues. Looked up from germline, CDR1 is DFQATT and CDR2 is SNEGSKA (reference sequence).

This clonotype was observed a few times. V is TRBV28 and J is TRBJ2-1, with 13 nucleotides matching TRBD2. Germline values: CDR1 MDHEN, CDR2 SYDVKM. The length of the CDR3 is 16 residues. Trimming at V came to 5 bases and at J to 8 bases, leaving 9 bases not matched to a gene. CDR3 loop: CASSAPGTSGVDEQFF. The CDR3 region has the DNA TGTGCCAGCAGTGCCCCCGGGACTAGCGGGGTCGATGAGCAGTTCTTC.

This clonotype has more than one count but fewer than ten. V and J are TRBV2 and TRBJ2-1, with 14 bases matching TRBD2. Germline assignment: CDR1 SNHLY and CDR2 FYNNEI. Germline trimming cut 4 bases from V and 2 bases from J; bases unmatched to any gene: 1. CDR3 length equals 16 residues. The CDR3 spells CASSGLAGGPYNEQFF. DNA of the CDR3: TGTGCCAGCAGTGGACTAGCGGGAGGGCCCTACAATGAGCAGTTCTTC.

The table lists this clonotype with a few counts. The chain employs TRBV14 and TRBJ2-5; 9 positions agree with TRBD2. CDR1 and CDR2 from the germline V gene are SGHDN and FVKESK. The CDR3 has 15 amino acids. The trim removed 4 bases at V and 4 bases at J, leaving 7 bases unmatched. The CDR3 DNA is TGTGCCAGCAGCCCGGCGGGAGGGTTGAGAGAGACCCAGTACTTC. Translated, it gives CASSPAGGLRETQYF.

This clonotype showed up many times. The gene calls are TRBV27 and TRBJ2-5, with a weak D call TRBD1 (5 bases). TRBJ2-7 matches the DNA end more closely, so the J call is doubtful. Germline values: CDR1 MNHEY, CDR2 SMNVEV (reference sequence). The CDR3 has 13 amino acids. The CDR3 protein is CASSPWQGDEQYF. DNA for the CDR3: TGTGCCAGCAGTCCGTGGCAGGGCGACGAGCAGTACTTC.

This chain links TRBV16 with TRBJ2-2, with a tentative D call TRBD2 (5 bases). Per germline, CDR1 KGHSY and CDR2 FQNENV. Trimming pared 1 base from V and 7 bases from J, leaving 10 bases between. The length of the CDR3 is 14 residues. The CDR3 DNA follows: TGTGCCAGCAGCCAATTTGCGGGCCTCGGGGAGCTGTTTTTT. This translates into CASSQFAGLGELFF.

This chain uses TRBV6-5 with TRBJ1-6, with D uncertain. Germline CDR1 and CDR2: MNHEY and SVGAGI. The CDR3 is 18 residues long. V lost 4 bases and J lost 8, with 24 bases in between. CDR3 protein: CASSFPRGASGPYSPLHF. As DNA, the CDR3 is TGTGCCAGCAGTTTTCCGCGGGGAGCCTCAGGCCCATATTCACCCCTCCACTTT.

This clonotype showed up just a few times. The chain carries TRBV3-1 and TRBJ2-3; 9 nucleotides match TRBD2. V lost 1 base and J lost 3; bases outside the gene matches: 5. The CDR3 is 16 residues long. Germline V lookup: CDR1 LGHDT, CDR2 YNNKEL (reference sequence). The CDR3: CASSQGAGGLTDTQYF. The CDR3 DNA reads TGTGCCAGCAGCCAAGGAGCGGGGGGACTGACAGATACGCAGTATTTT.

This sequence joins TRBV7-2 and TRBJ2-1; TRBD2 matches at 7 bases. The germline gives CDR1 SGHTA, CDR2 FQGNSA. The length of the CDR3 is 15 residues. V lost 8 bases to trimming and J lost 2 bases; unmatched junction nucleotides: 9. CDR3 sequence: CASGPMGGAYNEQFF. The CDR3 DNA reads TGTGCCAGCGGCCCGATGGGGGGGGCCTACAATGAGCAGTTCTTC.

The CDR3 reads CSAGGGGSYEQYF. The CDR3 DNA reads TGCAGTGCGGGGGGCGGGGGCTCCTACGAGCAGTACTTC. The chain carries TRBV20-1 and TRBJ2-5; tentative D call: TRBD2 (7 bases). The better agreement between TRBJ2-7 and the DNA end casts doubt on the J call. The CDR3 sequence is 13 residues long. Germline V gives CDR1 DFQATT, CDR2 SNEGSKA (reference sequence).

Only a few counts were recorded for this clonotype. The rearrangement joins TRBV12-3 or TRBV12-4 to TRBJ2-5, with D hard to call. Between the trimmed V and J ends, which lost 6 bases and 1 base, there was a span of 9 bases. The length of the CDR3 is 13 residues. The CDR3 sequence is CASSTEIQETQYF. The CDR3 nucleotides are TGTGCCAGCAGCACAGAAATCCAAGAGACCCAGTACTTC.

This clonotype was counted between two and nine times. This sequence joins TRBV29-1 and TRBJ1-2, with 8 bases matching TRBD1. Germline CDR1 is SQVTM and CDR2 is ANQGSEA. This CDR3 is 14 amino acids long. V gave up 0 bases and J gave up 2 bases; unmatched junction bases: 2. The CDR3 region has the DNA TGCAGCGTTGAAGAACAGGGGGGCAACTATGGCTACACCTTC. It translates to CSVEEQGGNYGYTF.

This clonotype was seen a few times. This chain uses TRBV6-2 or TRBV6-3 with TRBJ2-2, with TRBD1 matching over 7 bases. Germline V gives CDR1 MNHEY, CDR2 SVGEGT. Losses at the gene ends were 5 bases for V and 5 bases for J; bases not matched to a gene: 11. This CDR3 spans 16 amino acids. CDR3 residues: CASSNSRTGLTGELFF. The CDR3 DNA follows: TGTGCCAGCAGTAATTCTCGGACAGGTCTGACCGGGGAGCTGTTTTTT.

In this sample, this clonotype turned up a few times. V usage is TRBV6-2 or TRBV6-3 and J usage is TRBJ2-1; no firm D call. The V gene's germline CDR1 is MNHEY and CDR2 SVGEGT. The CDR3 spans 13 residues. With 0 bases removed from V and 6 bases from J, the gap between germline ends came to 6 bases. The CDR3 nucleotides read TGTGCCAGCAGTTACTCTGCCTTCAATGAGCAGTTCTTC. It is translated as CASSYSAFNEQFF.

The chain recombines TRBV11-2 with TRBJ2-7; 9 positions agree with TRBD2. Germline V gene sequence: CDR1 SGHAT, CDR2 FQNNGV. V lost 5 bases and J lost 6; bases outside the gene matches: 5. The CDR3 totals 13 residues. DNA of the CDR3: TGTGCCAGCAGCCCCGGGACTAGCTTCGAGCAGTACTTC. Residues: CASSPGTSFEQYF.

This clonotype turned up a few times. The V gene is TRBV4-1, the J gene TRBJ2-2; no definite D call. The germline CDR1 and CDR2 sequences are MGHRA and YSYEKL. The CDR3 contains 13 residues. V was cut by 3 bases and J by 3 bases, with 5 bases left in between. The CDR3 sequence: CASSQVHTGELFF. DNA for the CDR3: TGCGCCAGCAGCCAGGTGCACACCGGGGAGCTGTTTTTT.

This clonotype appeared a few times. The chain links TRBV20-1 to TRBJ1-4, with D possibly TRBD1 on 5 matching bases. In germline, CDR1 is DFQATT, CDR2 SNEGSKA (reference sequence). V was clipped by 2 bases and J by 3 bases, with 13 bases between them. This CDR3 has 15 amino acids. The CDR3 bases are TGCAGTGCTAGAAGGGGTCGGGAACCTAATGAAAAACTGTTTTTT. Protein: CSARRGREPNEKLFF.

The rearrangement joins TRBV20-1 to TRBJ1-2; 7 bases line up with TRBD1. Trimming at V came to 0 bases and at J to 2 bases, leaving 6 bases not matched to a gene. Germline V lookup: CDR1 DFQATT, CDR2 SNEGSKA (reference sequence). The CDR3 totals 15 residues. DNA of the CDR3: TGCAGTGCTAGAGACTATCGACAGGGCAACTATGGCTACACCTTC. Amino acids: CSARDYRQGNYGYTF.

This clonotype was seen a few times. This chain connects TRBV2 to TRBJ2-5, with TRBD2 identical over 8 bases. CDR1 is SNHLY, CDR2 FYNNEI, per germline. This CDR3 has 16 amino acids. The V gene end was trimmed by 5 bases and the J gene end by 1 base; junction bases not matched to a gene: 9. Written as DNA, the CDR3 is TGTGCCAGCAGTAATTCCCAGCGGGAGATCCAAGAGACCCAGTACTTC. It specifies CASSNSQREIQETQYF. The variable domain in full, completed from reference TRBV2 and TRBJ2-5, reads EPEVTQTPSHQVTQMGQEVILRCVPISNHLYFYWYRQILGQKVEFLVSFYNNEISEKSEIFDDQFSVERPDGSNFTLKIRSTKLEDSAMYFCASSNSQREIQETQYFGPGTRLLVL.

V gene TRBV29-1 combines with J gene TRBJ2-5; unclear D gene. Trimming cost V 6 bases and J 7 bases, with 9 bases left between them. The CDR3 has 10 amino acids. Germline values: CDR1 SQVTM, CDR2 ANQGSEA. This CDR3 reads CSVVYSTQYF. The CDR3 region has the DNA TGCAGCGTCGTATATTCGACCCAGTACTTC.

This clonotype was counted a few times. The rearrangement joins TRBV29-1 to TRBJ2-7, with TRBD2 matching over 8 bases. CDR1 SQVTM and CDR2 ANQGSEA come from the germline V gene. The CDR3 is made up of 14 amino acids. The J segment lost 1 base and the V segment lost 4 bases, leaving 6 bases of the junction unmatched. Here the CDR3 DNA reads TGCAGCGTTGGAGAGCGGGAGCGATCCTACGAGCAGTACTTC. Its protein product is CSVGERERSYEQYF.

This clonotype showed up just a few times. The chain joins TRBV6-6 to TRBJ2-1; D possibly corresponds to TRBD2 (5 bases). The germline V gene encodes CDR1 MNHNY and CDR2 SVGAGI (reference sequence). V lost 5 bases and J 15 bases, leaving 17 bases between the germline ends. The CDR3 is made up of 12 amino acids. CDR3 region: CASSPEDWDPFF. As DNA, the CDR3 is TGTGCCAGCAGTCCCGAGGACTGGGATCCGTTCTTC.

This clonotype was recorded a few times. The genes are TRBV2 and TRBJ2-7; 10 bases are a match to TRBD2. Germline trimming cut 3 bases from V and 6 bases from J; bases unmatched to any gene: 8. CDR1 SNHLY and CDR2 FYNNEI come from the germline V gene. The CDR3 is made up of 15 amino acids. The DNA for the CDR3 is TGTGCCAGCAGTGACAGCCTAGCGGGAGCTGGCGAGCAGTACTTC. Protein product: CASSDSLAGAGEQYF.

The rearrangement links TRBV20-1 to TRBJ1-4; D not certain. Between the trimmed V and J ends, which lost 0 bases and 8 bases, there was a span of 7 bases. CDR1 and CDR2 (germline): DFQATT, SNEGSKA (reference sequence). The CDR3 is 12 residues long. This CDR3 is CSAREKGEKLFF. The CDR3 DNA is TGCAGTGCTAGAGAGAAGGGAGAAAAACTGTTTTTT.

This clonotype was seen more than once but under ten times. The rearrangement links TRBV28 to TRBJ2-3; possibly TRBD1 or TRBD2 for D (5 bases each). Trimming cost V 4 bases and J 2 bases, with 13 bases left between them. The germline CDR1 and CDR2 sequences are MDHEN and SYDVKM. This CDR3 comprises 15 residues. CDR3 nucleotide sequence: TGTGCCAGCAGTTCCAGGGAGAGCCACACAGATACGCAGTATTTT. Translated: CASSSRESHTDTQYF.

The chain carries TRBV5-5 and TRBJ2-4; D is unclear. Germline values: CDR1 SGHKS, CDR2 YYEKEE (reference sequence). CDR3 length: 16 residues. Between the trimmed V and J ends, which lost 6 bases and 8 bases, there was a span of 24 bases. The CDR3 here is CASTPYFGPKGDIQYF. The CDR3 DNA follows: TGTGCCAGCACCCCCTATTTCGGCCCCAAAGGCGACATTCAGTACTTC.

This clonotype came up many times. The V gene is TRBV11-2, the J gene TRBJ2-7; TRBD1 might be the D (6 bases). V was clipped by 1 base and J by 3 bases, with 10 bases between them. The CDR3 sequence is 14 residues long. Germline CDR1 and CDR2: SGHAT and FQNNGV. The CDR3 region is CASSLGTGIYEQYF. The DNA of the CDR3 is TGTGCCAGCAGCTTAGGTACAGGGATCTACGAGCAGTACTTC.

In its sample, this clonotype was seen a few times. This rearrangement joins TRBV29-1 to TRBJ2-5; D is perhaps TRBD1 (7 bases). The V end lost 4 bases, the J end lost 3 bases, and 12 bases lay between the germline ends. The CDR3 contains 13 residues. Germline CDR1 SQVTM, CDR2 ANQGSEA. Written as DNA, the CDR3 is TGCAGCGTTGCTGGCAGGGGGGAAGAGACCCAGTACTTC. As protein: CSVAGRGEETQYF.

J is TRBJ1-3 and V is TRBV20-1, with D maybe TRBD1 (6 bases). V dropped 4 bases and J dropped 4 bases, with 11 bases sitting between them. The CDR3 loop spans 13 amino acids. Germline loops: CDR1 DFQATT, CDR2 SNEGSKA (reference sequence). CDR3 sequence reads: CSAKQGSGNTIYF. In DNA, the CDR3 is TGCAGTGCTAAGCAGGGGTCCGGAAACACCATATATTTT.

V usage is TRBV6-1 and J usage is TRBJ1-2; perhaps TRBD1 as D (6 bases). Trimming took 6 bases from V and 8 from J, leaving 13 bases between them. The germline gives CDR1 MNHNS, CDR2 SASEGT. There are 12 residues in the CDR3. Here the CDR3 DNA reads TGTGCCAGCAGCGAACGGGGGCAGGGCTACACCTTC. It specifies CASSERGQGYTF.